Below are 24 T cell receptor beta chains sequenced from a single sample in a study of cytomegalovirus exposure and HLA in healthy donors. The PCR ran on 60 Vbeta and 13 Jbeta primers. The assay was immunoSEQ multiplex PCR, and TCRdb's table has in-frame clones only and misses some. The data hold 90,000 to 120,000 clones, with less than 80% observed a single time. Sequencing was carried out using PBMCs. The receptor set was obtained from a man aged 25-40 years in good health and CMV-seronegative.

J is TRBJ2-5 and V is TRBV5-4; 10 bases agree with TRBD1. In germline, CDR1 is SGHNT, CDR2 YYREEE (reference sequence). The J segment lost 4 bases and the V segment lost 5 bases, leaving 8 bases of the junction unmatched. CDR3 size: 15 residues. The CDR3: CASRRDRGAGETQYF. The DNA of the CDR3 is TGTGCCAGCAGACGGGACAGGGGCGCGGGAGAGACCCAGTACTTC.

The CDR3 bases are TGTGCCAGCAGCTTGGGGAGGACAGGGGTCTACGAGCAGTACTTC. The encoded protein is CASSLGRTGVYEQYF. The gene calls are TRBV5-4 and TRBJ2-5; 9 bases agree with TRBD1. The DNA end lines up better with TRBJ2-7; the J call may be wrong. The CDR3 is 15 amino acids. Germline V lookup: CDR1 SGHNT, CDR2 YYREEE (reference sequence).

The chain couples TRBV2 to TRBJ2-7; TRBD2 agrees at 9 bases. V was clipped by 3 bases and J by 2 bases; unmatched bases: 5. The CDR3 extends over 15 amino acids. Germline-derived CDR1 and CDR2 are SNHLY and FYNNEI. The DNA for the CDR3 is TGTGCCAGCAGTGACGGTAGCGGGGGTCCCTACGAGCAGTACTTC. This codes for CASSDGSGGPYEQYF. Full variable domain (rest looked up from reference TRBV2 and TRBJ2-7): EPEVTQTPSHQVTQMGQEVILRCVPISNHLYFYWYRQILGQKVEFLVSFYNNEISEKSEIFDDQFSVERPDGSNFTLKIRSTKLEDSAMYFCASSDGSGGPYEQYFGPGTRLTVT.

This chain connects TRBV27 to TRBJ2-1, with unresolved D. The V and J ends lost 5 bases and 6 bases respectively, with 14 bases between them. Germline V gene data show CDR1 as MNHEY and CDR2 as SMNVEV (reference sequence). The CDR3 runs to 14 residues. DNA for the CDR3: TGTGCCAGCAGTACGGCAGGCCCTTTCAATGAGCAGTTCTTC. It codes for CASSTAGPFNEQFF.

The chain is built from TRBV25-1 and TRBJ1-1; D is uncertain. Germline V gene sequence: CDR1 MGHDK, CDR2 SYGVNS. Trimming left V 2 bases short and J 5 bases short, with 12 bases between. CDR3 length: 14 amino acids. The CDR3 DNA follows: TGTGCCAGCAGTGAAGAGGGAGGGATAACTGAAGCTTTCTTT. This gives the protein CASSEEGGITEAFF. The complete variable domain, with remaining parts taken from reference TRBV25-1 and TRBJ1-1, reads EADIYQTPRYLVIGTGKKITLECSQTMGHDKMYWYQQDPGMELHLIHYSYGVNSTEKGDLSSESTVSRIRTEHFPLTLESARPSHTSQYLCASSEEGGITEAFFGQGTRLTVV.

This clone has just a few counts. The V and J genes are TRBV5-6 and TRBJ2-5, with 11 bases fitting TRBD1. Looked up from germline, CDR1 is SGHDT and CDR2 is YYEEEE. There are 18 residues in the CDR3. The V and J ends lost 1 base and 2 bases, in that order; junction bases with no gene match: 10. CDR3: CASSLLPWTGGLQETQYF. In DNA form, the CDR3 reads TGTGCCAGCAGCTTGCTCCCGTGGACAGGGGGCTTACAAGAGACCCAGTACTTC. The entire variable domain, with the rest obtained from reference TRBV5-6 and TRBJ2-5, is as follows: DAGVTQSPTHLIKTRGQQVTLRCSPKSGHDTVSWYQQALGQGPQFIFQYYEEEERQRGNFPDRFSGHQFPNYSSELNVNALLLGDSALYLCASSLLPWTGGLQETQYFGPGTRLLVL.

The chain is built from TRBV29-1 and TRBJ2-2; 8 positions agree with TRBD2. The germline V gene has CDR1 SQVTM and CDR2 ANQGSEA. CDR3 length: 14 amino acids. Trimming took 2 bases from V and 5 from J; bases not matched to a gene: 4. This CDR3 is CSVESGSGTGELFF. The DNA of the CDR3 is TGCAGCGTTGAAAGCGGGAGCGGTACCGGGGAGCTGTTTTTT.

CDR3 residues: CASSDWDRSHNEQFF. CDR3 sequence (DNA): TGTGCCAGCAGTGATTGGGACAGGTCGCACAATGAGCAGTTCTTC. The chain combines TRBV2 with TRBJ2-1; the match to TRBD1 covers 8 bases. Unmatched junction bases numbered 6, after V lost 3 bases and J lost 5 bases. CDR3 length equals 15 residues. CDR1 SNHLY and CDR2 FYNNEI come from the germline V gene.

This clone was recorded a few times. Written as DNA, the CDR3 is TGTGCCATCAGTGAGTCGAACATTAAGAACACTGAAGCTTTCTTT. Its protein is CAISESNIKNTEAFF. This chain links TRBV10-3 with TRBJ1-1, with D uncertain. CDR1 is ENHRY, CDR2 SYGVKD, per germline. CDR3 length: 15 amino acids. The V and J ends lost 0 bases and 1 base respectively, with 9 bases between them.

The chain combines TRBV18 with TRBJ1-2; D may be TRBD1 (6 bases). The CDR3 totals 14 residues. Germline CDR1 is KGHSH and CDR2 is LQKENI. V lost 1 base, J lost 7 bases, and 13 bases lay in between. The CDR3 region is CASSPRRGGVGYTF. The CDR3 nucleotides read TGTGCCAGCTCACCACGGAGAGGGGGTGTTGGCTACACCTTC.

The chain joins TRBV6-5 to TRBJ1-2; 10 bases line up with TRBD1. Germline V gives CDR1 MNHEY, CDR2 SVGAGI. Trimming took 0 bases from V and 2 from J; bases not matched to a gene: 3. The CDR3 sequence is 16 residues long. CDR3 sequence (DNA): TGTGCCAGCAGTTACTCAAGGACAGGGGGGAACTATGGCTACACCTTC. Its translation is CASSYSRTGGNYGYTF.

The table lists this clone with a few counts. CDR3 region: CAWVPRTGELFF. The CDR3 DNA follows: TGTGCCTGGGTCCCTAGAACCGGGGAGCTGTTTTTT. The chain couples TRBV30 to TRBJ2-2, with D uncertain. The CDR3 has 12 amino acids. Germline V lookup: CDR1 GTSNPN, CDR2 SVGIG (reference sequence). Deletions cut 5 bases from V and 5 bases from J, with 9 bases between.

CDR3 sequence reads: CASSEGRGRQEQYF. As DNA, the CDR3 is TGCGCCAGCAGCGAGGGACGCGGGAGGCAGGAGCAGTACTTC. The gene calls are TRBV10-1 and TRBJ2-7, with 8 bases identical to TRBD2. CDR3 size: 14 residues. CDR1 is WNHNN, CDR2 SYGVQD, per germline (reference sequence). The junction had 11 bases not matched to a gene; V was cut back by 6 bases and J by 7 bases.

The V gene is TRBV5-1, the J gene TRBJ2-5; 7 bases align to TRBD1. The germline V gene has CDR1 SGHRS and CDR2 YFSETQ. V shed 0 bases, J shed 7 bases, and the junction held 33 bases outside the gene matches. The CDR3 sequence is 23 residues long. CDR3 in DNA: TGCGCCAGCAGCTTGGCTCGTAAGGAAAGGTACGGGACAGTGGGCTACCCCCCAACGACCCAGTACTTC. Protein: CASSLARKERYGTVGYPPTTQYF.

The rearrangement uses TRBV9 and TRBJ1-4; 9 bases map to TRBD1. The CDR3 runs 14 residues. Germline lookup yields CDR1 SGDLS and CDR2 YYNGEE. Trimming removed 0 bases from V and 6 bases from J; junction bases left unmatched: 0. The CDR3 DNA reads as TGTGCCAGCAGCGTAGGACAGGGGGATGAAAAACTGTTTTTT. Its protein product is CASSVGQGDEKLFF.

V is TRBV19 and J is TRBJ1-3; no reliable D call. Trimming took off 9 bases at V and 0 bases at J, with 12 bases between the two ends. Germline V gene sequence: CDR1 LNHDA, CDR2 SQIVND (reference sequence). This CDR3 region has 14 residues. CDR3 in DNA: TGTGCCAGCACCCCGGGGTTCTCTGGAAACACCATATATTTT. The encoded protein is CASTPGFSGNTIYF.

This sequence joins TRBV6-6 and TRBJ1-1; TRBD1 might be the D (5 bases). Germline V gene lookup returns CDR1 MNHNY and CDR2 SVGAGI (reference sequence). This CDR3 is 16 amino acids long. Trimming left V 7 bases short and J 1 base short, with 19 bases between. The CDR3 reads CASTIPEAGTNTEAFF. CDR3 sequence (DNA): TGTGCCAGCACTATCCCCGAGGCGGGGACGAACACTGAAGCTTTCTTT.

This sequence joins TRBV28 and TRBJ1-2, with unresolved D. The CDR3 consists of 13 residues. V was pared by 3 bases and J by 8 bases, with 13 bases between. CDR1 is MDHEN and CDR2 is SYDVKM in the germline V gene. The CDR3: CASSFRGGEGYTF. CDR3 bases: TGTGCCAGCAGTTTTCGGGGTGGCGAGGGCTACACCTTC.

The V gene is TRBV19, the J gene TRBJ2-7; 8 nucleotides line up with TRBD1. The length of the CDR3 is 16 residues. CDR1 and CDR2 from the germline V gene are LNHDA and SQIVND (reference sequence). The ends lost 5 bases at V and 3 bases at J; junction bases unmatched: 12. Here the CDR3 reads CASSVAGQGFIYEQYF. CDR3 sequence (DNA): TGTGCCAGTAGTGTGGCCGGACAGGGTTTTATCTACGAGCAGTACTTC. Looking up the rest from reference TRBV19 and TRBJ2-7 gives the full variable domain: DGGITQSPKYLFRKEGQNVTLSCEQNLNHDAMYWYRQDPGQGLRLIYYSQIVNDFQKGDIAEGYSVSREKKESFPLTVTSAQKNPTAFYLCASSVAGQGFIYEQYFGPGTRLTVT.

This chain links TRBV9 with TRBJ2-4; D possibly corresponds to TRBD1 (5 bases). CDR1 and CDR2 (germline): SGDLS, YYNGEE. V was shortened by 3 bases and J by 0 bases, with 13 bases between the two germline ends. The CDR3 covers 16 residues. CDR3 sequence: CASSADSLLAKNIQYF. CDR3 sequence (DNA): TGTGCCAGCAGCGCCGACAGTCTCCTAGCCAAAAACATTCAGTACTTC.

The rearrangement joins TRBV6-5 to TRBJ1-2; D is ambiguous. Trimming left V 7 bases short and J 2 bases short, with 8 bases between. Germline CDR1 reads MNHEY; CDR2 reads SVGAGI. This CDR3 comprises 12 residues. CDR3 in amino acids: CASKGSNYGYTF. CDR3 DNA sequence: TGTGCCAGCAAAGGGAGCAACTATGGCTACACCTTC.

The genes are TRBV29-1 and TRBJ2-5; weak D call: TRBD2 (6 bases). CDR1 is SQVTM and CDR2 is ANQGSEA in the germline V gene. CDR3 length equals 14 residues. V was shortened by 1 base and J by 4 bases, with 13 bases between the two germline ends. Here the CDR3 reads CSVEGRAGRETQYF. CDR3 nucleotide sequence: TGCAGCGTTGAAGGAAGAGCGGGCCGAGAGACCCAGTACTTC.

V usage is TRBV6-5 and J usage is TRBJ1-1; unclear D gene. There are 13 residues in the CDR3. CDR1 and CDR2 (germline): MNHEY, SVGAGI. The V gene lost 2 bases and the J gene lost 1 base, with 5 bases spanning the gap. The CDR3 sequence: CASSYRPNTEAFF. The CDR3 nucleotides are TGTGCCAGCAGTTACCGTCCGAACACTGAAGCTTTCTTT.

This chain joins TRBV11-1 and TRBJ2-7; the match to TRBD2 covers 9 bases. The germline V gene encodes CDR1 SGHAT and CDR2 FQDESV (reference sequence). Trimming cost V 5 bases and J 3 bases; bases outside gene matches: 8. This CDR3 is built from 15 residues. CDR3 DNA sequence: TGTGCCAGCAGCCTGATAGCGGGAGACCACTACGAGCAGTACTTC. The encoded protein is CASSLIAGDHYEQYF. Full variable domain (rest looked up from reference TRBV11-1 and TRBJ2-7): EAEVAQSPRYKITEKSQAVAFWCDPISGHATLYWYRQILGQGPELLVQFQDESVVDDSQLPKDRFSAERLKGVDSTLKIQPAELGDSAMYLCASSLIAGDHYEQYFGPGTRLTVT.